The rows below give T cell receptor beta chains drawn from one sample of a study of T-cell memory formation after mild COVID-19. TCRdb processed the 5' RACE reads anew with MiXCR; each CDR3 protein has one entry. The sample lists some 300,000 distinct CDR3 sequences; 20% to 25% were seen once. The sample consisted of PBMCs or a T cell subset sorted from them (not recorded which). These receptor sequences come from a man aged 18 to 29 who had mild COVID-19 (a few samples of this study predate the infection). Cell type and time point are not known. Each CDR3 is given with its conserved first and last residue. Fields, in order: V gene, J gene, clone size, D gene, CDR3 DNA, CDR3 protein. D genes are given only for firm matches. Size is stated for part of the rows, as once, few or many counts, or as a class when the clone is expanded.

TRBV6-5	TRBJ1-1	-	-	TGTGCCAGCAGCTATTTTACAGGGTTGAACACTGAAGCTTTCTTT	CASSYFTGLNTEAFF
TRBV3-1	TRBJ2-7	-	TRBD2	TGTGCCAGCAGCCCCCTCCGGGGGGGTATGAGGTACGAGCAGTACTTC	CASSPLRGGMRYEQYF
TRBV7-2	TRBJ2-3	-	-	TGTGCCAGCAGCCCCCAACAGACAGATACGCAGTATTTT	CASSPQQTDTQYF
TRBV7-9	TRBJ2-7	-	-	TGTGCCAGCAGCCCGCCCTTAACCTCCTACGAGCAGTACTTC	CASSPPLTSYEQYF
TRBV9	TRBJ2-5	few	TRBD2	TGTGCCAGCAGCGTAGGTGTCCGGGAGGGGGAGACCCAGTACTTC	CASSVGVREGETQYF
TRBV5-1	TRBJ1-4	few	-	TGCGCCAGCAGCTTGGATGGGACAACAACTGAAAAACTGTTTTTT	CASSLDGTTTEKLFF
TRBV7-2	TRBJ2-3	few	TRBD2	TGTGCCAGCAGCTTAGGGGCGGCGGGGGGCCCTACAGATACGCAGTATTTT	CASSLGAAGGPTDTQYF
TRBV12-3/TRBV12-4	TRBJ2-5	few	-	TGTGCCAGCAGCCCTGCCGGAGAGACCCAGTACTTC	CASSPAGETQYF
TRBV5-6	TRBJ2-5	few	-	TGTGCCAGCAGAGGGACCTGGAGGGAGACCCAGTACTTC	CASRGTWRETQYF
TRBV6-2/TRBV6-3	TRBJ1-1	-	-	TGTGCCACCGAAGGAACCCTAGAGGCTGAAGCTTTCTTT	CATEGTLEAEAFF
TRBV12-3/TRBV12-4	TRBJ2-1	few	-	TGTGCCAGCAAGGGAGTATGGCAGTTCTTC	CASKGVWQFF
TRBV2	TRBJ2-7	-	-	TGTGCCAGCATGCAGGGGAGGGACAGTTCCACCTACGAGCAGTACTTC	CASMQGRDSSTYEQYF
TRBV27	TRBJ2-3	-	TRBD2	TGTGCCAGCAGTTCTTTAGGACTAGCGGGGGCCTCGAGAGATACGCAGTATTTT	CASSSLGLAGASRDTQYF
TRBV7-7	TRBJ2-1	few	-	TGTGCCAGCAGCTTTGGACTGAACAATGAGCAGTTCTTC	CASSFGLNNEQFF
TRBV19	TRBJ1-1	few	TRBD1	TGTGCCAGTAGTATGGACAGGCGAGCCAACCGAGCTTTCTTT	CASSMDRRANRAFF
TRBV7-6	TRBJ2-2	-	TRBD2	TGTGCCAGCAGCTTAGGGGGACTAGCGGCCCTAGGGACCGGGGAGCTGTTTTTT	CASSLGGLAALGTGELFF
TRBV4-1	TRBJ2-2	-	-	TGCGCCAGCAGCCAACGGGTCACGCTCACCGGGGAGCTGTTTTTT	CASSQRVTLTGELFF
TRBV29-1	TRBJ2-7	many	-	TGCAGCGTCGCCCTACCCGACTCCGACGAGCAGTACTTC	CSVALPDSDEQYF
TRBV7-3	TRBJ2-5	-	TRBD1	TGTGCCAGCAGCGCCTCCGGGACAGGGGTCGGGGAGACCCAGTACTTC	CASSASGTGVGETQYF
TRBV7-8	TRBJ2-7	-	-	TGTGCCAGCAGCTACACTTACGAGCAGTACTTC	CASSYTYEQYF
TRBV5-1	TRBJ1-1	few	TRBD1	TGCGCCAGCAGCTTGGGACAGGGCATCACTGAAGCTTTCTTT	CASSLGQGITEAFF
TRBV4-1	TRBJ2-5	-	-	TGCGCCAGCAGCCACGACCGCATGCTTCAGGGGAAAGAGACCCAGTACTTC	CASSHDRMLQGKETQYF
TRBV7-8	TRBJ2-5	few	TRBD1	TGTGCCAGCAGCTTACGTCTACCGGGACAGGGTGGTGTGGGGCAAGAGACCCAGTACTTC	CASSLRLPGQGGVGQETQYF
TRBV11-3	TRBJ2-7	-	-	TGTGCCAGCAGCCCGGCGGGGAGCCACGAGCAGTACTTC	CASSPAGSHEQYF
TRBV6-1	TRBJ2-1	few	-	TGTGCCAGCACCCAACGGGTGGGGAATGAGCAGTTCTTC	CASTQRVGNEQFF
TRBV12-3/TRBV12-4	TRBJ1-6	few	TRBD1	TGTGCCAGCAGCTACAGGGGGGACTCACCCCTCCACTTT	CASSYRGDSPLHF
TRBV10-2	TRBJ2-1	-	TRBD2	TGCGCCAGCAGCGCGGTATCACTAGCGGGGGAGCTCTACAATGAGCAGTTCTTC	CASSAVSLAGELYNEQFF
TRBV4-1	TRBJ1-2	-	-	TGCGCCAGCAGCCGAGGACAGTTAGATAACTATGGCTACACCTTC	CASSRGQLDNYGYTF
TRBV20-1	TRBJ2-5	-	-	TGCAGTGCTAGAGATAGAGGGATCGGGGACCAAGAGACCCAGTACTTC	CSARDRGIGDQETQYF
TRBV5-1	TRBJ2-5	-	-	TGCGCCAGCAGCTTGGACGGACAGACCCAAGAGACCCAGTACTTC	CASSLDGQTQETQYF
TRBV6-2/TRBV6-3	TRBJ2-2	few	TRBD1	TGTGCCAGCAGTTACAAGGGGGCTATCGGGGAGCTGTTTTTT	CASSYKGAIGELFF
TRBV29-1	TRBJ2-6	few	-	TGCAGCTCAATATCTGGGGCCAACGTCCTGACTTTC	CSSISGANVLTF
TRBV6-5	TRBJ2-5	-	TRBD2	TGTGCCAGCAGCCCCTCGTTGGGGGGGATAGAGACCCAGTACTTC	CASSPSLGGIETQYF
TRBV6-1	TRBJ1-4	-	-	TGTGCCAGCAGACAGGGAGCAACTAATGAAAAACTGTTTTTT	CASRQGATNEKLFF
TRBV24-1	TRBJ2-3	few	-	TGTGCCACCAGTGAGGTAGCGGGCACAGATACGCAGTATTTT	CATSEVAGTDTQYF
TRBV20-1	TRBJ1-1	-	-	TGCAGTGCTATGGGACGGCCCTATGAAGCTTTCTTT	CSAMGRPYEAFF
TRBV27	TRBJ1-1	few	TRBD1	TGTGCCAGCAGTCGTACAGGGGAGAACACTGAAGCTTTCTTT	CASSRTGENTEAFF
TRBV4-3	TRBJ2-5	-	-	TGCGCCAGAAGCCAAGATGGGATGACGGAGGGAGAGACCCAGTACTTC	CARSQDGMTEGETQYF
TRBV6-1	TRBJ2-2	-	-	TGTGCCAGCAGTGCTTGGCAGGGAGGAAACACCGGGGAGCTGTTTTTT	CASSAWQGGNTGELFF
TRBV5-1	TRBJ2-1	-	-	TGCGCCAGCAGGAGTGGGCAGGGCAATGAGCAGTTCTTC	CASRSGQGNEQFF